One sample yielded the 19 T cell receptor beta chains listed below, sequenced in a study of cytomegalovirus exposure and HLA in healthy donors. 60 Vbeta and 13 Jbeta primers were used in PCR. Clones were sequenced by immunoSEQ multiplex PCR, and TCRdb holds only the in-frame ones, with some missing. The profile shows fewer than 180,000 clones, about four fifths of them singletons. Material: PBMCs. These receptors all stem from a man aged 45-60 years in good health and CMV-seropositive.

The gene calls are TRBV9 and TRBJ2-1; TRBD2 matches at 7 bases. The germline CDR1 and CDR2 sequences are SGDLS and YYNGEE. This CDR3 spans 16 amino acids. V dropped 3 bases and J dropped 10; count of bases not matched to a gene: 16. CDR3 nucleotide sequence: TGTGCCAGCAGCGCCCCGCGGTTGGCGGGAGTGGAGGAGCAGTTCTTC. Protein product: CASSAPRLAGVEEQFF.

V usage is TRBV28 and J usage is TRBJ1-5, with TRBD1 matching over 8 bases. The CDR3 has 17 residues. Germline values: CDR1 MDHEN, CDR2 SYDVKM. V was pared by 2 bases and J by 2 bases, with 8 bases of the junction left unmatched. The DNA for the CDR3 is TGTGCCAGCAGTTTACCCCAGGGGGCGACGCGCAATCAGCCCCAGCATTTT. Translation: CASSLPQGATRNQPQHF.

The chain has TRBV5-1 and TRBJ1-1; a weak D match, TRBD1 (6 bases). Germline V gene data show CDR1 as SGHRS and CDR2 as YFSETQ. The ends were cut back, 0 bases at V and 3 bases at J, with 12 bases in the middle. This CDR3 is 15 amino acids long. The CDR3 protein is CASSLAGQSYTEAFF. The CDR3 DNA follows: TGCGCCAGCAGCTTGGCAGGACAGTCGTACACTGAAGCTTTCTTT.

This chain connects TRBV30 to TRBJ2-3, with 9 bases that match TRBD2. This CDR3 has 17 amino acids. The J segment lost 7 bases and the V segment lost 3 bases, leaving 17 bases of the junction unmatched. From germline, CDR1 is GTSNPN and CDR2 SVGIG (reference sequence). CDR3 protein: CAWRPPSGRTSMNTQYF. The DNA for the CDR3 is TGTGCCTGGAGACCCCCCAGCGGGAGGACAAGCATGAATACGCAGTATTTT. Full variable domain (remainder filled in from reference TRBV30 and TRBJ2-3): SQTIHQWPATLVQPVGSPLSLECTVEGTSNPNLYWYRQAAGRGLQLLFYSVGIGQISSEVPQNLSASRPQDRQFILSSKKLLLSDSGFYLCAWRPPSGRTSMNTQYFGPGTRLTVL.

This clone was observed once. This chain connects TRBV2 to TRBJ2-1; a possible D gene is TRBD2 (6 bases). Trimming cost V 11 bases and J 0 bases, with 11 bases left between them. CDR1 and CDR2 from the germline V gene are SNHLY and FYNNEI. The CDR3 runs to 13 residues. CDR3 nucleotides: TGTGCCTGGGGGGAGATCTCCTACAATGAGCAGTTCTTC. Translation: CAWGEISYNEQFF.

This rearrangement joins TRBV15 to TRBJ1-1, with D possibly TRBD1 on 5 matching bases. The germline V and J ends were trimmed by 8 bases and 0 bases, with 7 bases remaining between them. Germline V gene lookup returns CDR1 LNHNV and CDR2 YYDKDF (reference sequence). The CDR3 consists of 12 residues. The CDR3 loop is CATGAMNTEAFF. Here the CDR3 DNA reads TGTGCCACCGGGGCGATGAACACTGAAGCTTTCTTT.

The V gene is TRBV19, the J gene TRBJ2-7, with 12 bases that match TRBD1. This CDR3 spans 16 amino acids. CDR1 and CDR2 from the germline V gene are LNHDA and SQIVND (reference sequence). V trimming: 4 bases; J trimming: 2 bases; junction bases outside the gene matches: 6. The CDR3 loop reads CASSRGQGASTYEQYF. CDR3 in DNA: TGTGCCAGTAGTAGGGGACAGGGGGCGTCAACCTACGAGCAGTACTTC. The variable domain in full, with the rest retrieved from reference TRBV19 and TRBJ2-7, is DGGITQSPKYLFRKEGQNVTLSCEQNLNHDAMYWYRQDPGQGLRLIYYSQIVNDFQKGDIAEGYSVSREKKESFPLTVTSAQKNPTAFYLCASSRGQGASTYEQYFGPGTRLTVT.

The V and J genes are TRBV9 and TRBJ1-1; no reliable D call. This CDR3 is 13 amino acids long. The germline gives CDR1 SGDLS, CDR2 YYNGEE. The V end was cut by 3 bases, the J end by 2 bases, with 8 bases between. CDR3 amino acids: CASSAGVNTEAFF. In DNA, the CDR3 is TGTGCCAGCAGCGCGGGAGTAAACACTGAAGCTTTCTTT.

The chain joins TRBV27 to TRBJ2-7; 7 positions agree with TRBD2. The V gene's germline CDR1 is MNHEY and CDR2 SMNVEV (reference sequence). The CDR3 extends over 15 amino acids. V gave up 3 bases and J gave up 0 bases; unmatched junction bases: 5. CDR3 nucleotides: TGTGCCAGCAGTTTGGGGGGGTCGGACTCCTACGAGCAGTACTTC. Encoded protein: CASSLGGSDSYEQYF.

The CDR3 sequence is CASSTGTVETQYF. DNA for the CDR3: TGTGCCAGTAGTACCGGGACAGTTGAGACCCAGTACTTC. The chain is built from TRBV19 and TRBJ2-5; TRBD1 matches 7 bases. Germline V gene sequence: CDR1 LNHDA, CDR2 SQIVND (reference sequence). J lost 5 bases, V lost 4 bases, and 4 bases had no gene match. The CDR3 is 13 residues long.

This clone was seen a handful of times. This chain joins TRBV5-1 and TRBJ1-1, with 9 nucleotides matching TRBD1. Losses at the gene ends were 1 base for V and 4 bases for J; bases not matched to a gene: 5. The CDR3 has 15 amino acids. In germline, CDR1 is SGHRS, CDR2 YFSETQ. CDR3 bases: TGCGCCAGCAGCTTGTCGGGACAGGGCTTCACTGAAGCTTTCTTT. It encodes CASSLSGQGFTEAFF.

V and J are TRBV5-1 and TRBJ1-1; no clear D. This CDR3 is built from 14 residues. Trimming removed 3 bases at V and 6 bases at J, with 15 bases between. Germline assignment: CDR1 SGHRS and CDR2 YFSETQ. The CDR3 protein is CASSSLRGGAEAFF. The CDR3, as DNA: TGCGCCAGCAGCTCGCTCCGGGGAGGCGCTGAAGCTTTCTTT.

The rearrangement uses TRBV2 and TRBJ2-7; TRBD1 aligns across 9 bases. Germline V CDR1 and CDR2: SNHLY, FYNNEI. The J segment lost 4 bases and the V segment lost 11 bases, leaving 15 bases of the junction unmatched. The CDR3 consists of 15 residues. CDR3 DNA: TGTGCCTCCGGTTTGGAGGGGACAGGGTTTTACGAGCAGTACTTC. It yields the protein CASGLEGTGFYEQYF. Variable domain in full (rest from reference TRBV2 and TRBJ2-7): EPEVTQTPSHQVTQMGQEVILRCVPISNHLYFYWYRQILGQKVEFLVSFYNNEISEKSEIFDDQFSVERPDGSNFTLKIRSTKLEDSAMYFCASGLEGTGFYEQYFGPGTRLTVT.

This rearrangement joins TRBV28 to TRBJ1-3; 8 nucleotides agree with TRBD1. V was clipped by 1 base and J by 5 bases; unmatched bases: 4. Germline V lookup: CDR1 MDHEN, CDR2 SYDVKM. The CDR3 sequence is 15 residues long. The CDR3 DNA sequence: TGTGCCAGCAGTTTATCAGCAGGGGGCCGAAACACCATATATTTT. This translates into CASSLSAGGRNTIYF.

V is TRBV5-1 and J is TRBJ1-1; TRBD1 agrees at 7 bases. Germline-derived CDR1 and CDR2 are SGHRS and YFSETQ. V shed 4 bases, J shed 6 bases, and the junction held 6 bases outside the gene matches. The CDR3 covers 13 residues. CDR3 loop: CASSQTGWAEAFF. The DNA for the CDR3 is TGCGCCAGCAGCCAGACAGGGTGGGCTGAAGCTTTCTTT.

J is TRBJ2-7 and V is TRBV30; a weak D match, TRBD1 (6 bases). The germline CDR1 and CDR2 sequences are GTSNPN and SVGIG (reference sequence). The length of the CDR3 is 11 residues. The V and J ends lost 5 bases and 4 bases respectively, with 9 bases between them. This CDR3 is CAWGTSYEQYF. The CDR3 coding sequence is TGTGCCTGGGGGACAAGTTACGAGCAGTACTTC. The entire variable domain, with the rest obtained from reference TRBV30 and TRBJ2-7, is as follows: SQTIHQWPATLVQPVGSPLSLECTVEGTSNPNLYWYRQAAGRGLQLLFYSVGIGQISSEVPQNLSASRPQDRQFILSSKKLLLSDSGFYLCAWGTSYEQYFGPGTRLTVT.

The chain carries TRBV5-1 and TRBJ2-3; TRBD2 aligns across 9 bases. CDR1 SGHRS and CDR2 YFSETQ come from the germline V gene. CDR3 size: 16 residues. V was pared by 0 bases and J by 3 bases, with 5 bases of the junction left unmatched. The CDR3 coding sequence is TGCGCCAGCAGCTTGGTAGCGGGAGCCAATACAGATACGCAGTATTTT. This encodes CASSLVAGANTDTQYF.

The chain employs TRBV11-2 and TRBJ2-7; 7 positions match TRBD1. Germline CDR1 SGHAT, CDR2 FQNNGV. The CDR3 covers 12 residues. The V and J ends lost 5 bases and 4 bases, in that order; junction bases with no gene match: 2. CDR3 residues: CASSPTGYEQYF. The CDR3 DNA sequence: TGTGCCAGCAGCCCGACAGGGTACGAGCAGTACTTC.

The gene calls are TRBV27 and TRBJ1-1, with D possibly TRBD1 on 5 matching bases. Germline CDR1 MNHEY, CDR2 SMNVEV (reference sequence). The CDR3 is made up of 14 amino acids. V was cut by 5 bases and J by 0 bases, with 10 bases left in between. The CDR3 sequence is CASSLDRMNTEAFF. The CDR3 coding sequence is TGTGCCAGCAGTCTCGACAGAATGAACACTGAAGCTTTCTTT.